Listed below are T cell receptor beta chains from one sample, sequenced in a study of CD8 T cells in Susac syndrome. MiXCR, run by TCRdb on the immunoSEQ multiplex PCR reads, gives a single entry per CDR3 protein. The sample comprises roughly 120,000 distinct CDR3 sequences, approximately 96% of which are singletons, and roughly 0.087% rests with the top ten. The sample consisted of CD4+ T cells from PBMCs. Receptors originate from a human donor in good health. CDR3s include the opening cysteine and the closing phenylalanine or tryptophan. Fields, in order: V gene, clone size, CDR3 protein. Size tells how often a clone was seen (once, few, many) or the class of an expanded clone, and some rows leave it out.

v_call: TRBV18; clone_size: -; cdr3_aa: CASSSLAGANTGELFF
v_call: TRBV20-1; clone_size: once; cdr3_aa: CSARASGGRDLGNTEAFF
v_call: TRBV6-2/TRBV6-3; clone_size: -; cdr3_aa: CASSYPAGQRPQHF
v_call: TRBV6-5; clone_size: -; cdr3_aa: CASSYSIADSYEQYF
v_call: TRBV4-2; clone_size: -; cdr3_aa: CASSQRREVPEQYF
v_call: TRBV6-6; clone_size: -; cdr3_aa: CASSLDTVGTDTQYF
v_call: TRBV29-1; clone_size: -; cdr3_aa: CSADQRSTEAFF
v_call: TRBV7-2; clone_size: -; cdr3_aa: CASSLEAGDRGYTF
v_call: TRBV20-1; clone_size: -; cdr3_aa: CSAGQLSRETQYF
v_call: TRBV5-1; clone_size: -; cdr3_aa: CASSPALAGMGQETQYF
v_call: TRBV5-1; clone_size: once; cdr3_aa: CASSWSGGAGTEAFF
v_call: TRBV2; clone_size: -; cdr3_aa: CASSVRREGGQPQHF
v_call: TRBV5-6; clone_size: -; cdr3_aa: CASSSPGQGNTEAFF
v_call: TRBV6-6; clone_size: -; cdr3_aa: CASSPGGRLNTEAFF
v_call: TRBV6-5; clone_size: -; cdr3_aa: CASSRRKGSYNEQFF
v_call: TRBV11-2; clone_size: -; cdr3_aa: CASSSQPGLPYEQYF
v_call: TRBV7-2; clone_size: -; cdr3_aa: CASSLNPNIDQQFF
v_call: TRBV30; clone_size: -; cdr3_aa: CAWSGKDSGNTIYF
v_call: TRBV7-8; clone_size: -; cdr3_aa: CASSLGASNAGELFF
v_call: TRBV19; clone_size: once; cdr3_aa: CASHPGTGYNQPQHF
v_call: TRBV14; clone_size: -; cdr3_aa: CASSQDKLAGLRYNEQFF
v_call: TRBV4-1; clone_size: -; cdr3_aa: CASSPPAAGGGYGYTF
v_call: TRBV5-4; clone_size: -; cdr3_aa: CASSTGTSGRSYEQYF
v_call: TRBV5-1; clone_size: few; cdr3_aa: CASSLSSPPEQYF
v_call: TRBV12-5; clone_size: -; cdr3_aa: CASGPRQGQETQYF
v_call: TRBV7-9; clone_size: -; cdr3_aa: CASSEGQGISETQYF
v_call: TRBV10-1; clone_size: -; cdr3_aa: CASSARLAGQETQYF
v_call: TRBV20-1; clone_size: once; cdr3_aa: CSARAFGGGRETQYF
v_call: TRBV10-3; clone_size: -; cdr3_aa: CAISEMDRGADTQYF
v_call: TRBV9; clone_size: -; cdr3_aa: CASSVSPSPNYGYTF
v_call: TRBV29-1; clone_size: few; cdr3_aa: CSVNRGSQGAYEQYF
v_call: TRBV10-1; clone_size: -; cdr3_aa: CASREEEDTEAFF